This TCR beta chain stems from a study of blood T cell repertoires in COVID-19 (dated by TCRdb to the early 2020s). For the study in its entirety: The collaborator samples originated in the United States, Italy and Spain and spanned the acute and convalescent phases of COVID-19. The prospective study material was composed of cDNA or gDNA derived from T cells, B-cell-depleted T cells, or PBMCs. Subjects who had been exposed to COVID-19, were actively infected with it, or had recovered from it provided the deeply sampled blood TCRbeta repertoires that made up the dataset. The repertoires were released in a freely available public database intended as a resource for research on the immune response to SARS-CoV-2. Samples came from the ongoing ImmuneRACE study (first 160 participants) plus 1,254 subjects from 6 global collaborators. Sample metadata almost always included a de-identified subject ID, COVID-19 status, age in years and sex. Where available, HLA class I and class II types were taken from metadata supplied by the sample provider and were not determined by assay-based typing.

TCRbeta CDR3 regions were amplified from genomic DNA by means of the immunoSEQ Assay, a bias-controlled multiplex PCR. In the source study's methods: Within the assay, amplification of reference gene primers was used to estimate how many nucleated cells each sample contained. To quantify the absolute abundance of each unique TCRbeta CDR3 rearrangement, sequence reads were collapsed and filtered. For each sample, productive Simpson clonality was calculated by taking the square root of Simpson's diversity index across productive rearrangements. The clones in this table, taken by TCRdb from immuneACCESS, are in-frame only. Not every clone is retained; where verified, under half of the shortfall comes from an unresolved V gene, and the cause of the rest is unknown. That table supplies the V and J calls and clone size; D and trimming were determined from the DNA. The sample table holds about 150,000 clones, of which more than 70% were seen once. The top ten clonotypes cover approximately 10% of the sample.

Study-level results and caveats: Clinical and demographic metadata were provided uncurated, with the amount varying by source and participant.

Points on this clone: Its target antigen remains unknown. It has no much larger one-base neighbor in the sample; base qualities were not kept. Distinct nucleotide sequences in the sample also encode this CDR3.

Reading from cysteine to phenylalanine, the CDR3 counts 13 amino acids. Only the CDR3 part of the read is kept: 39 bases, read in frame from the first base. Based on the germline V gene, the CDR1 and CDR2 sequences are SGHTA and FQGNSA. The junction carries 9 bases between V and J, which are trimmed by 4 bases and 3 bases respectively. Whole blood was collected in K2EDTA tubes by collaborating institutions according to the institutions' own protocols. For TCRbeta analysis, collaborator samples were shipped as frozen whole blood, as isolated PBMCs, or as DNA extracted from either sample type. This clonotype was obtained from a woman over 75 with active or convalescent COVID-19. Sequenced sample: peripheral blood. The chain is made from TRBV7-2 and TRBJ1-1, with TRBD1 tentatively as D gene (6 bases match). The CDR3 region reads CASSSQGYTEAFF. The sequence in DNA is TGTGCCAGCAGCTCTCAGGGGTACACTGAAGCTTTCTTT.